Given below is one T cell receptor (beta chain) in context. Antigen: not known. Within the sample, other DNA sequences also encode this same CDR3. Sequencing used immunoSEQ multiplex PCR; TCRdb keeps in-frame clones, though not all of them. The sample lists over 90,000 clones, about 78% occurring once. These data belong to a study of Ad26.COV2.S vaccination and SARS-CoV-2 variants. This CDR3 has 15 residues. Germline CDR1 is SGHAT and CDR2 is FQNNGV. Germline trimming cut 1 base from V and 2 bases from J; bases unmatched to any gene: 4. Study findings and constraints: Marked by substantial breadth, spike-specific CD8+ and CD4+ T cell responses were reportedly seen after vaccination. Across vaccine and placebo recipients, the breadth of non-spike TCRs was similar. Analyses of TCR breadth and depth may have underestimated total T cell responses. Placebo recipients showed lower spike-specific TCR breadth than vaccinees.

J is TRBJ2-7 and V is TRBV11-2, with 8 bases identical to TRBD2. The TCR originated in a human donor who had recovered from COVID-19. The sequenced sample was peripheral blood, obtained after recovery from COVID-19. The CDR3 bases are TGTGCCAGCAGCTTAGGTGCGGGGGGCGCCTACGAGCAGTACTTC. Protein: CASSLGAGGAYEQYF.